This entry lists 29 T cell receptor beta chains sequenced from one sample in a study of OX40 agonist ivuxolimab in advanced cancers. The receptor library was made with the immunoSEQ multiplex PCR assay. Here the immuneACCESS table is served through TCRdb, limited to in-frame sequences with V and J called. Missing clones are a known gap in these copies; in checked studies unresolved V genes cover under half, and the rest lacks a known reason. In this sample the table shows 65,000 to 95,000 clones, around 88% of which occur a single time. The ten most abundant clones make up 0.75% to 0.95% of the sample. Sequences were derived from CD4+ or CD8+ T cells sorted from blood, sampled in a trial of the OX40 agonist ivuxolimab. The receptors here all came from an adult with an advanced solid tumor such as melanoma, head and neck, liver or kidney cancer.

This chain joins TRBV29-1 and TRBJ2-1; TRBD2 matches at 11 bases. Looked up from germline, CDR1 is SQVTM and CDR2 is ANQGSEA. The V and J ends lost 3 bases and 8 bases, in that order; junction bases with no gene match: 15. This CDR3 is 17 amino acids long. The CDR3 is CSVEGLRVAGGPDEQFF. The DNA for the CDR3 is TGCAGCGTTGAGGGGTTGCGGGTAGCGGGAGGGCCAGATGAGCAGTTCTTC.

CDR3 amino acids: CASSFGDRDFYEQYF. The CDR3 bases are TGCGCCAGCAGCTTTGGGGACAGGGATTTTTACGAGCAGTACTTC. This rearrangement joins TRBV5-1 to TRBJ2-7; 9 positions agree with TRBD1. The CDR3 runs 15 residues. Unmatched junction bases numbered 7, after V lost 2 bases and J lost 4 bases. From germline, CDR1 is SGHRS and CDR2 YFSETQ.

The V and J genes are TRBV10-3 and TRBJ2-1, with D unresolved. The CDR3 runs 16 residues. Germline CDR1 reads ENHRY; CDR2 reads SYGVKD. V was clipped by 2 bases and J by 5 bases, with 16 bases between them. The DNA of the CDR3 is TGTGCCATCAGTGAGCCCTCGTTTAGGTTGGACAATGAGCAGTTCTTC. Protein sequence: CAISEPSFRLDNEQFF.

This chain connects TRBV11-1 to TRBJ2-1; TRBD2 aligns across 9 bases. CDR1 and CDR2 (germline): SGHAT, FQDESV (reference sequence). V dropped 5 bases and J dropped 0; count of bases not matched to a gene: 8. The CDR3 covers 17 residues. CDR3 bases: TGTGCCAGCAGCCCCTGGGGTAGCGGGGGCTCCTACAATGAGCAGTTCTTC. As protein: CASSPWGSGGSYNEQFF.

This chain links TRBV18 with TRBJ2-7, with TRBD1 identical over 9 bases. The CDR3 has 15 amino acids. CDR1 is KGHSH and CDR2 is LQKENI in the germline V gene. After removal of 6 bases from V and 1 base from J, the junction contained 7 bases not matched to a gene. In DNA form, the CDR3 reads TGTGCCAGCTCGCCGGGACAGGGAGGGTCCTACGAGCAGTACTTC. As protein: CASSPGQGGSYEQYF.

The chain is built from TRBV20-1 and TRBJ2-3; D unclear. Germline CDR1 reads DFQATT; CDR2 reads SNEGSKA (reference sequence). This CDR3 region has 11 residues. The ends were cut back, 2 bases at V and 3 bases at J, with 3 bases in the middle. CDR3 sequence (DNA): TGCAGTGCTAGACATACAGATACGCAGTATTTT. It yields the protein CSARHTDTQYF.

This chain connects TRBV6-5 to TRBJ1-4; 8 positions agree with TRBD1. After removal of 6 bases from V and 4 bases from J, the junction contained 4 bases not matched to a gene. Germline CDR1 reads MNHEY; CDR2 reads SVGAGI. The CDR3 loop spans 14 amino acids. The CDR3 DNA follows: TGTGCCAGCAGACGACAGGGGAATAATGAAAAACTGTTTTTT. Translating gives CASRRQGNNEKLFF.

The gene calls are TRBV11-3 and TRBJ2-7; weak D call: TRBD2 (6 bases). The germline V gene has CDR1 SGHNT and CDR2 YENEEA. The CDR3 has 15 amino acids. V was pared by 1 base and J by 0 bases, with 10 bases between. CDR3 sequence (DNA): TGTGCCAGCAGCTTAGGGACCGGGGGCTCCTACGAGCAGTACTTC. This gives the protein CASSLGTGGSYEQYF. Together with reference TRBV11-3 and TRBJ2-7, the CDR3 gives the full variable domain: EAGVVQSPRYKIIEKKQPVAFWCNPISGHNTLYWYLQNLGQGPELLIRYENEEAVDDSQLPKDRFSAERLKGVDSTLKIQPAELGDSAVYLCASSLGTGGSYEQYFGPGTRLTVT.

The CDR3 nucleotides are TGTGCCAGTAGTACAGATTCCACAGTCACCTACGAGCAGTACTTC. Translated: CASSTDSTVTYEQYF. This rearrangement joins TRBV19 to TRBJ2-7; D ambiguous. Between the trimmed V and J ends, which lost 4 bases and 2 bases, there was a span of 15 bases. CDR1 is LNHDA and CDR2 is SQIVND in the germline V gene (reference sequence). The CDR3 has 15 residues.

The V and J genes are TRBV27 and TRBJ1-1; tentatively, D is TRBD1 (5 bases). The CDR3 covers 15 residues. Between the trimmed V and J ends, which lost 1 base and 4 bases, there was a span of 13 bases. From germline, CDR1 is MNHEY and CDR2 SMNVEV (reference sequence). CDR3 sequence: CASSLWGGQGTEAFF. The CDR3 region has the DNA TGTGCCAGCAGTTTATGGGGAGGTCAGGGCACTGAAGCTTTCTTT.

V gene TRBV7-9 combines with J gene TRBJ1-5, with no clear D. Germline V gene sequence: CDR1 SEHNR, CDR2 FQNEAQ (reference sequence). This CDR3 is 13 amino acids long. Between the trimmed V and J ends, which lost 8 bases and 2 bases, there was a span of 10 bases. The CDR3 DNA reads TGTGCCAGCCGTGGGATAGGCAATCAGCCCCAGCATTTT. Residues: CASRGIGNQPQHF. Together with reference TRBV7-9 and TRBJ1-5, the CDR3 gives the full variable domain: DTGVSQNPRHKITKRGQNVTFRCDPISEHNRLYWYRQTLGQGPEFLTYFQNEAQLEKSRLLSDRFSAERPKGSFSTLEIQRTEQGDSAMYLCASRGIGNQPQHFGDGTRLSIL.

The gene calls are TRBV6-6 and TRBJ2-3, with D possibly being TRBD1 (6 bases). V lost 6 bases to trimming and J lost 0 bases, with 13 bases between them. The V gene's germline CDR1 is MNHNY and CDR2 SVGAGI (reference sequence). The CDR3 is 15 amino acids. The DNA of the CDR3 is TGTGCCAGCAGGATGACAGGAGTCAGCACAGATACGCAGTATTTT. Encoded protein: CASRMTGVSTDTQYF.

This clone has only one observation. The V call is TRBV5-6, the J call TRBJ2-7; no clear D. The CDR3 totals 11 residues. V was pared by 1 base and J by 6 bases, with 5 bases between. The germline gives CDR1 SGHDT, CDR2 YYEEEE. The CDR3 reads CASSLRVEQYF. CDR3 nucleotides: TGTGCCAGCAGCTTGAGAGTCGAGCAGTACTTC.

The rearrangement uses TRBV10-3 and TRBJ2-3, with unresolved D. CDR1 is ENHRY and CDR2 is SYGVKD in the germline V gene. This CDR3 region has 13 residues. Trimming pared 9 bases from V and 3 bases from J, leaving 13 bases between. The CDR3 here is CAINTFGTDTQYF. DNA for the CDR3: TGTGCCATTAATACTTTTGGGACAGATACGCAGTATTTT.

The rearrangement uses TRBV7-2 and TRBJ1-2, with D perhaps TRBD1 (6 bases). The V gene's germline CDR1 is SGHTA and CDR2 FQGNSA. The CDR3 is 15 residues long. V gave up 5 bases and J gave up 4 bases, with 17 bases separating them. The CDR3 protein is CASSTRPGASYGYTF. The DNA for the CDR3 is TGTGCCAGCAGCACACGTCCGGGGGCTAGCTATGGCTACACCTTC. Drawing the rest from reference TRBV7-2 and TRBJ1-2, the complete variable domain is GAGVSQSPSNKVTEKGKDVELRCDPISGHTALYWYRQSLGQGLEFLIYFQGNSAPDKSGLPSDRFSAERTGGSVSTLTIQRTQQEDSAVYLCASSTRPGASYGYTFGSGTRLTVV.

J is TRBJ2-3 and V is TRBV6-6, with a weak D call TRBD2 (5 bases). Trimming removed 2 bases from V and 4 bases from J, with 16 bases in between. Germline V gene data show CDR1 as MNHNY and CDR2 as SVGAGI (reference sequence). The CDR3 is 16 amino acids. CDR3 loop: CASSYGETSTADTQYF. The CDR3 DNA is TGTGCCAGCAGTTACGGTGAAACTAGTACGGCAGATACGCAGTATTTT.

The chain joins TRBV6-7 to TRBJ1-5, with a possible D match to TRBD1 (5 bases). TRBV6-7 is an ORF, with its function uncertain. With 4 bases removed from V and 7 bases from J, the gap between germline ends came to 17 bases. The CDR3 length is 15 residues. CDR3 in amino acids: CASSFPRELHQPQHF. The CDR3 coding sequence is TGTGCCAGCAGTTTCCCCAGGGAACTGCACCAGCCCCAGCATTTT.

This chain joins TRBV5-1 and TRBJ2-7; TRBD2 agrees at 11 bases. The junction had 8 bases not matched to a gene; V was cut back by 4 bases and J by 2 bases. The CDR3 has 16 residues. Germline loops: CDR1 SGHRS, CDR2 YFSETQ. CDR3 loop: CASSATVTSGAYEQYF. The CDR3 DNA reads TGCGCCAGCAGCGCTACGGTGACTAGCGGGGCCTACGAGCAGTACTTC.

This clone was observed a few times. The chain recombines TRBV11-2 with TRBJ2-1, with 12 bases lining up with TRBD2. V gave up 7 bases and J gave up 6 bases; unmatched junction bases: 4. The germline V gene encodes CDR1 SGHAT and CDR2 FQNNGV. There are 14 residues in the CDR3. CDR3 amino acids: CASTQTSGSNEQFF. As DNA, the CDR3 is TGTGCCAGCACCCAGACTAGCGGGAGCAATGAGCAGTTCTTC. Combining the CDR3 with reference TRBV11-2 and TRBJ2-1 gives the whole variable domain EAGVAQSPRYKIIEKRQSVAFWCNPISGHATLYWYQQILGQGPKLLIQFQNNGVVDDSQLPKDRFSAERLKGVDSTLKIQPAKLEDSAVYLCASTQTSGSNEQFFGPGTRLTVL.

This clone was counted only a few times. This chain links TRBV5-4 with TRBJ2-7, with D hard to call. The V gene lost 0 bases and the J gene lost 6 bases, with 7 bases spanning the gap. The CDR3 totals 12 residues. The V gene's germline CDR1 is SGHNT and CDR2 YYREEE (reference sequence). CDR3 loop: CASSLATSEQYF. DNA of the CDR3: TGTGCCAGCAGCTTGGCGACGTCCGAGCAGTACTTC.

J is TRBJ2-7 and V is TRBV19; 10 positions match TRBD2. Trimming cost V 5 bases and J 6 bases; bases outside gene matches: 13. The germline CDR1 and CDR2 sequences are LNHDA and SQIVND (reference sequence). This CDR3 is 16 amino acids long. The CDR3 reads CASSSRVGLAAGEQYF. CDR3 DNA sequence: TGTGCCAGTAGTTCCCGGGTCGGACTAGCGGCTGGCGAGCAGTACTTC.

V usage is TRBV18 and J usage is TRBJ2-7, with D possibly being TRBD1 (6 bases). With 5 bases removed from V and 4 bases from J, the gap between germline ends came to 12 bases. The CDR3 length is 13 residues. Germline V CDR1 and CDR2: KGHSH, LQKENI. The CDR3 bases are TGTGCCAGCTCATCGTCGGACAGATACGAGCAGTACTTC. As protein: CASSSSDRYEQYF.

The gene calls are TRBV6-1 and TRBJ2-3, with TRBD1 matching 10 bases. V lost 10 bases and J lost 2; bases outside the gene matches: 9. Per germline, CDR1 MNHNS and CDR2 SASEGT. The CDR3 length is 15 residues. CDR3 sequence: CATGVDRGATDTQYF. The CDR3 coding sequence is TGTGCCACCGGTGTGGACAGGGGGGCCACAGATACGCAGTATTTT.

This sequence joins TRBV5-6 and TRBJ2-7; the match to TRBD2 covers 10 bases. The germline V gene has CDR1 SGHDT and CDR2 YYEEEE. The CDR3 runs to 13 residues. V shed 5 bases, J shed 5 bases, and the junction held 4 bases outside the gene matches. In DNA, the CDR3 is TGTGCCAGCAGTTTAGCGGGAGGTGACGAGCAGTACTTC. This gives the protein CASSLAGGDEQYF.

CDR3 protein: CASRPEPGETQYF. The CDR3 bases are TGTGCCAGCAGACCGGAGCCTGGGGAGACCCAGTACTTC. The J gene is TRBJ2-5, the V gene TRBV2; D ambiguous. The length of the CDR3 is 13 residues. Trimming removed 6 bases from V and 5 bases from J, with 13 bases in between. The V gene's germline CDR1 is SNHLY and CDR2 FYNNEI. Full variable domain (outside the CDR3, taken from reference TRBV2 and TRBJ2-5): EPEVTQTPSHQVTQMGQEVILRCVPISNHLYFYWYRQILGQKVEFLVSFYNNEISEKSEIFDDQFSVERPDGSNFTLKIRSTKLEDSAMYFCASRPEPGETQYFGPGTRLLVL.

Comment on this clone: The junction shows a germline mismatch at one end, possibly a read error. The chain carries TRBV27 and TRBJ1-5, with a tentative D call TRBD1 (5 bases). The V gene's germline CDR1 is MNHEY and CDR2 SMNVEV (reference sequence). The CDR3 contains 15 residues. Here the CDR3 reads CTSSLVRQGGQPQHF. DNA for the CDR3: TGTACCAGCAGTTTAGTTCGGCAGGGAGGTCAGCCCCAGCATTTT.

This clone was detected once. The V gene is TRBV19, the J gene TRBJ1-5; 7 nucleotides line up with TRBD1. The junction had 6 bases not matched to a gene; V was cut back by 5 bases and J by 2 bases. Germline CDR1 LNHDA, CDR2 SQIVND (reference sequence). The CDR3 contains 15 residues. The CDR3 loop is CASSAPGGRNQPQHF. Written as DNA, the CDR3 is TGTGCCAGTAGTGCCCCAGGGGGTCGCAATCAGCCCCAGCATTTT.

The chain joins TRBV7-8 to TRBJ2-6, with 9 nucleotides matching TRBD1. Trimming cost V 5 bases and J 0 bases; bases outside gene matches: 5. The length of the CDR3 is 17 residues. Germline V gene lookup returns CDR1 SGHVS and CDR2 FQNEAQ. The CDR3 sequence: CASSPGTGNSGANVLTF. The CDR3 region has the DNA TGTGCCAGCAGCCCGGGGACAGGGAACTCTGGGGCCAACGTCCTGACTTTC.

V is TRBV2 and J is TRBJ2-3; D is unresolved. This CDR3 spans 13 amino acids. V lost 4 bases and J lost 5, with 10 bases in between. Per germline, CDR1 SNHLY and CDR2 FYNNEI. The CDR3 DNA follows: TGTGCCAGCAGTGTTAACAGTAGAGATACGCAGTATTTT. It yields the protein CASSVNSRDTQYF.